Shown below are 29 T cell receptor beta chains from a single sample sequenced in a study of cytomegalovirus exposure and HLA in healthy donors. Using immunoSEQ multiplex PCR, the repertoire was profiled, and TCRdb retains in-frame clones only, with some absent. Of under 150,000 clones in the sample, about 86% were seen once. The specimen was PBMCs. All receptors derive from a woman in her late teens or twenties in good health and CMV-seropositive.

A word on this clone: Germline and junction disagree at one end, which may indicate a read error. The V gene is TRBV7-7, the J gene TRBJ2-1; 8 bases match TRBD2. Germline V lookup: CDR1 SSHAT, CDR2 FNYEAQ (reference sequence). CDR3 size: 16 residues. As DNA, the CDR3 is TGTGCTAGCAGCATCGGACTAGCTCCGTCTTACAATGAGCAGTTCTTC. Protein product: CASSIGLAPSYNEQFF.

The V call is TRBV28, the J call TRBJ1-2; D call uncertain. Germline V CDR1 and CDR2: MDHEN, SYDVKM. Trimming took 3 bases from V and 9 from J, leaving 8 bases between them. CDR3 size: 11 residues. CDR3 sequence (DNA): TGTGCCAGCAGTTTCGAGGGCCGCTACACCTTC. Its translation is CASSFEGRYTF.

This rearrangement joins TRBV2 to TRBJ2-1; 9 nucleotides align to TRBD1. Germline CDR1 reads SNHLY; CDR2 reads FYNNEI. Losses at the gene ends were 7 bases for V and 5 bases for J; bases not matched to a gene: 12. This CDR3 region has 16 residues. For the CDR3, the DNA is TGTGCCAGCACTGGATACCGGGACAGGGTAAACAATGAGCAGTTCTTC. Amino acid sequence: CASTGYRDRVNNEQFF.

V gene TRBV27 combines with J gene TRBJ2-5, with 7 bases aligning to TRBD2. The CDR3 is 15 residues long. V shed 3 bases and J 1 base; nucleotides not matched to a gene: 5. Germline CDR1 and CDR2: MNHEY and SMNVEV (reference sequence). This chain's CDR3 is CASSFGSGPQETQYF. CDR3 DNA: TGTGCCAGCAGTTTTGGTAGCGGGCCCCAAGAGACCCAGTACTTC.

The chain is built from TRBV5-8 and TRBJ1-5; D unclear. The CDR3 length is 13 residues. V lost 0 bases to trimming and J lost 5 bases, with 6 bases between them. Per the germline V gene, CDR1 is SGHTS and CDR2 is YDEGEE. The CDR3: CASSLDPYQPQHF. Written as DNA, the CDR3 is TGTGCCAGCAGCTTGGATCCTTATCAGCCCCAGCATTTT.

The V and J genes are TRBV4-1 and TRBJ2-1; D is possibly TRBD2 (5 bases). Germline CDR1 and CDR2: MGHRA and YSYEKL. Trimming stripped 5 bases from V and 9 bases from J, with 17 bases between. The CDR3 has 14 amino acids. The CDR3 coding sequence is TGCGCCAGCAGCAATACCGGGGATTCGGTTGAGCAGTTCTTC. Translation gives CASSNTGDSVEQFF.

The sample holds one count of this clone. The V and J genes are TRBV6-1 and TRBJ2-5, with TRBD1 matching 8 bases. This CDR3 comprises 13 residues. Germline values: CDR1 MNHNS, CDR2 SASEGT. The V gene end was trimmed by 5 bases and the J gene end by 5 bases; junction bases not matched to a gene: 4. The CDR3 nucleotides are TGTGCCAGCAGTCGACAGGGGTCGGAGACCCAGTACTTC. It codes for CASSRQGSETQYF.

V usage is TRBV28 and J usage is TRBJ1-1, with a tentative D call TRBD1 (5 bases). Trimming pared 6 bases from V and 8 bases from J, leaving 19 bases between. The CDR3 spans 14 residues. Germline loops: CDR1 MDHEN, CDR2 SYDVKM. CDR3: CASSSLSGAVEAFF. In DNA form, the CDR3 reads TGTGCCAGCAGCTCCCTTTCTGGGGCGGTAGAAGCTTTCTTT.

V gene TRBV28 combines with J gene TRBJ1-1; 7 bases fit TRBD1. With V trimmed by 8 bases and J by 2 bases, 8 bases remained unmatched. In germline, CDR1 is MDHEN, CDR2 SYDVKM. This CDR3 is built from 14 residues. CDR3 residues: CASGTQGRNTEAFF. CDR3 nucleotides: TGTGCCAGCGGGACACAGGGGAGAAACACTGAAGCTTTCTTT.

This sequence joins TRBV18 and TRBJ2-1; 10 bases are shared with TRBD2. J gave up 8 bases and V 0 bases, and 13 bases lay outside the gene matches. Germline V gene sequence: CDR1 KGHSH, CDR2 LQKENI. CDR3 length: 18 amino acids. This CDR3 is CASSPPGASGSFRDEQFF. CDR3 nucleotide sequence: TGTGCCAGCTCACCACCGGGAGCTAGCGGGAGCTTTAGGGATGAGCAGTTCTTC.

V and J are TRBV5-6 and TRBJ2-7; no reliable D call. CDR3 length equals 12 residues. Germline CDR1 reads SGHDT; CDR2 reads YYEEEE. Trimming left V 0 bases short and J 6 bases short, with 7 bases between. Here the CDR3 DNA reads TGTGCCAGCAGCTTGGTTGCGCGCGAGCAGTACTTC. Its protein is CASSLVAREQYF. The whole variable domain, filled in from reference TRBV5-6 and TRBJ2-7, reads DAGVTQSPTHLIKTRGQQVTLRCSPKSGHDTVSWYQQALGQGPQFIFQYYEEEERQRGNFPDRFSGHQFPNYSSELNVNALLLGDSALYLCASSLVAREQYFGPGTRLTVT.

The chain employs TRBV7-9 and TRBJ2-7; 7 nucleotides match TRBD2. Per the germline V gene, CDR1 is SEHNR and CDR2 is FQNEAQ (reference sequence). The CDR3 is 14 residues long. The junction had 2 bases not matched to a gene; V was cut back by 3 bases and J by 0 bases. The CDR3 here is CASSFGGSSYEQYF. CDR3 bases: TGTGCCAGCAGCTTCGGGGGGAGCTCCTACGAGCAGTACTTC.

V usage is TRBV4-1 and J usage is TRBJ2-1, with D perhaps TRBD2 (5 bases). CDR3 size: 15 residues. V shed 1 base and J shed 4 bases, with 11 bases lying between them. The germline gives CDR1 MGHRA, CDR2 YSYEKL. The CDR3 DNA sequence: TGCGCCAGCAGCCAAGTGGCCGAGGGATACAATGAGCAGTTCTTC. It encodes CASSQVAEGYNEQFF.

The rearrangement links TRBV19 to TRBJ1-1, with 7 bases aligning to TRBD1. Germline V lookup: CDR1 LNHDA, CDR2 SQIVND (reference sequence). Trimming took 3 bases from V and 0 from J; bases not matched to a gene: 10. CDR3 length: 17 residues. This CDR3 is CASSMIPGQRMNTEAFF. DNA of the CDR3: TGTGCCAGTAGTATGATACCGGGACAGAGAATGAACACTGAAGCTTTCTTT.

This sequence joins TRBV18 and TRBJ1-1; D is ambiguous. Germline CDR1 is KGHSH and CDR2 is LQKENI. V lost 6 bases and J 7 bases, leaving 21 bases between the germline ends. The CDR3 is made up of 15 amino acids. CDR3 DNA sequence: TGTGCCAGCTCCCCCAGCGAGTTTCAGATGGTTGAAGCTTTCTTT. It codes for CASSPSEFQMVEAFF.

This sequence joins TRBV14 and TRBJ2-7; D might be TRBD2 (5 bases). The V gene lost 2 bases and the J gene lost 4 bases, with 15 bases spanning the gap. The CDR3 loop spans 15 amino acids. CDR1 is SGHDN, CDR2 FVKESK, per germline. The CDR3, as DNA: TGTGCCAGCAGCCAAAGTCGAGGGAGTTGGTACGAGCAGTACTTC. As protein: CASSQSRGSWYEQYF.

This chain uses TRBV28 with TRBJ2-7; the match to TRBD1 covers 12 bases. The J segment lost 4 bases and the V segment lost 6 bases, leaving 7 bases of the junction unmatched. The CDR3 runs 15 residues. CDR1 MDHEN and CDR2 SYDVKM come from the germline V gene. The CDR3 reads CASSTTGQGAYEQYF. In DNA form, the CDR3 reads TGTGCCAGCAGCACCACGGGACAGGGGGCGTACGAGCAGTACTTC.

The chain joins TRBV4-1 to TRBJ1-2, with D perhaps matching TRBD1 (6 bases). The V end was cut by 6 bases, the J end by 5 bases, with 22 bases between. The CDR3 has 16 residues. The V gene's germline CDR1 is MGHRA and CDR2 YSYEKL. Here the CDR3 DNA reads TGCGCCAGCAGACGGTCGGGGGGCGAAATGGGGTATGGCTACACCTTC. This translates into CASRRSGGEMGYGYTF.

The genes are TRBV5-1 and TRBJ2-7; 8 positions agree with TRBD1. The length of the CDR3 is 15 residues. J was trimmed by 2 bases and V by 5 bases; bases with no gene match: 9. CDR1 is SGHRS and CDR2 is YFSETQ in the germline V gene. In DNA, the CDR3 is TGCGCCAGCAGATTAGTACAGGGGGGAGCCTACGAGCAGTACTTC. It translates to CASRLVQGGAYEQYF.

The rearrangement links TRBV4-2 to TRBJ1-2; D possibly corresponds to TRBD1 (6 bases). The CDR3 covers 16 residues. In germline, CDR1 is LGHNA, CDR2 YNFKEQ. V lost 0 bases and J 7 bases, leaving 18 bases between the germline ends. The CDR3 DNA is TGTGCCAGCAGCCAAGATCAGGCAGGGGAAGACGGTGGCTACACCTTC. Its protein is CASSQDQAGEDGGYTF.

The V and J genes are TRBV5-1 and TRBJ2-7; D is undetermined. V lost 0 bases and J lost 3, with 10 bases in between. Per germline, CDR1 SGHRS and CDR2 YFSETQ. CDR3 length equals 14 residues. In nucleotides, the CDR3 is TGCGCCAGCAGCTTGGGCGCGAATTACTACGAGCAGTACTTC. The encoded protein is CASSLGANYYEQYF.

This rearrangement joins TRBV27 to TRBJ2-1; no clear D. There are 11 residues in the CDR3. Trimming shortened V by 3 bases and J by 6 bases, and 3 bases separated the two germline ends. Germline V gene data show CDR1 as MNHEY and CDR2 as SMNVEV (reference sequence). The CDR3 DNA is TGTGCCAGCAGTTTGGCCAATGAGCAGTTCTTC. Amino acid sequence: CASSLANEQFF.

The V and J genes are TRBV6-1 and TRBJ2-3; D is perhaps TRBD2 (6 bases). Germline loops: CDR1 MNHNS, CDR2 SASEGT. CDR3 size: 16 residues. With 4 bases removed from V and 2 bases from J, the gap between germline ends came to 16 bases. CDR3 amino acids: CASSALPGEDTDTQYF. In DNA form, the CDR3 reads TGTGCCAGCAGTGCCCTCCCGGGGGAAGACACAGATACGCAGTATTTT.

The chain carries TRBV9 and TRBJ2-3, with D maybe TRBD2 (6 bases). This CDR3 has 16 amino acids. V was shortened by 4 bases and J by 1 base, with 16 bases between the two germline ends. Germline V gene lookup returns CDR1 SGDLS and CDR2 YYNGEE. As DNA, the CDR3 is TGTGCCAGCAGCCTGAACCGGAGGGAGGGCACAGATACGCAGTATTTT. Its translation: CASSLNRREGTDTQYF.

This chain links TRBV19 with TRBJ2-1; 16 nucleotides agree with TRBD2. V shed 5 bases and J 8 bases; nucleotides not matched to a gene: 6. CDR1 and CDR2 from the germline V gene are LNHDA and SQIVND (reference sequence). This CDR3 has 16 amino acids. CDR3 in amino acids: CASSAPGLAGGDEQFF. CDR3 nucleotides: TGTGCCAGTAGTGCGCCGGGACTAGCGGGAGGGGATGAGCAGTTCTTC.

This chain's CDR3 is CASSARGGPSKGDTQYF. CDR3 sequence (DNA): TGTGCCAGCAGTGCCCGGGGGGGACCTTCGAAAGGAGATACGCAGTATTTT. This chain joins TRBV2 and TRBJ2-3; 8 bases fit TRBD2. The CDR3 length is 17 residues. The germline V gene has CDR1 SNHLY and CDR2 FYNNEI. The V segment lost 4 bases and the J segment 5 bases; nucleotides outside the gene matches: 14.

The V gene is TRBV7-3, the J gene TRBJ2-1; 10 nucleotides line up with TRBD1. CDR1 and CDR2 (germline): SGHTA, FQGTGA. The length of the CDR3 is 16 residues. Trimming at V came to 0 bases and at J to 4 bases, leaving 3 bases not matched to a gene. CDR3 residues: CASSLTGTGVYNEQFF. The CDR3 nucleotides read TGTGCCAGCAGCTTAACTGGGACAGGGGTGTACAATGAGCAGTTCTTC.

This clone was counted between two and nine times. The chain has TRBV9 and TRBJ2-2, with D tentatively TRBD1 (6 bases). CDR1 is SGDLS and CDR2 is YYNGEE in the germline V gene. Trimming removed 0 bases from V and 7 bases from J, with 10 bases in between. CDR3 length: 14 residues. The CDR3 DNA is TGTGCCAGCAGCGTAGAGTTAGGGGGCGGGGAGCTGTTTTTT. Its protein product is CASSVELGGGELFF. Variable domain in full (rest from reference TRBV9 and TRBJ2-2): DSGVTQTPKHLITATGQRVTLRCSPRSGDLSVYWYQQSLDQGLQFLIQYYNGEERAKGNILERFSAQQFPDLHSELNLSSLELGDSALYFCASSVELGGGELFFGEGSRLTVL.

The rearrangement uses TRBV6-1 and TRBJ2-3; no definite D call. Germline lookup yields CDR1 MNHNS and CDR2 SASEGT. This CDR3 has 15 amino acids. The V and J ends lost 8 bases and 0 bases respectively, with 15 bases between them. In DNA form, the CDR3 reads TGTGCCAGCCAGTCGTGGCAGACTAGCACAGATACGCAGTATTTT. It codes for CASQSWQTSTDTQYF.